This TCR beta chain derives from a study of T cells in Graves' hyperthyroidism and ophthalmopathy. The investigators amplified TCR beta CDR3 regions from RNA transcripts. The study used the HTBI primer set for a first-round RT-PCR of the TCR CDR3. MiXCR, run by TCRdb on the multiplex PCR reads, gives a single entry per CDR3 protein. This table holds about 420,000 distinct CDR3 sequences, around 13% found once. Study-wide results and limits: A model using 13 V-J features told ophthalmopathy apart from stable hyperthyroidism.

This clonotype showed up many times. The antigen is unknown. These patients, aged 18 to 65, had recently diagnosed hyperthyroidism lasting under 2 months. The clonotype comes from a woman aged 18-29 years with Graves' hyperthyroidism. Material: blood.

CDR3 loop: CSARDQTTDRFYSPLHF. The CDR3 DNA follows: TGCAGTGCTAGAGACCAAACTACTGACAGGTTTTATTCACCCCTCCACTTT. V gene TRBV20-1 combines with J gene TRBJ1-6, with D tentatively TRBD1 (6 bases). CDR3 length: 17 residues. The germline gives CDR1 DFQATT, CDR2 SNEGSKA (reference sequence). The V end was cut by 0 bases, the J end by 8 bases, with 20 bases between.